This T cell receptor beta chain was obtained from a study of blood T cell repertoires in COVID-19. Germline V gives CDR1 SGHTA, CDR2 FQGTGA. CDR3 length: 13 residues. V dropped 5 bases and J dropped 2 bases, with 7 bases sitting between them. Repertoires were generated with immunoSEQ multiplex PCR, while TCRdb's copy carries only in-frame clones and drops some. Among roughly 54,000 clones listed, more than 75% were seen once. The specimen was peripheral blood. The V gene is TRBV7-3, the J gene TRBJ2-1; tentatively, D is TRBD2 (5 bases). This clonotype originated in a woman aged 60-75 years with COVID-19, enrolled during active disease. CDR3 nucleotides: TGTGCCAGCAGCGAGGGAGCCTACAATGAGCAGTTCTTC. This codes for CASSEGAYNEQFF.